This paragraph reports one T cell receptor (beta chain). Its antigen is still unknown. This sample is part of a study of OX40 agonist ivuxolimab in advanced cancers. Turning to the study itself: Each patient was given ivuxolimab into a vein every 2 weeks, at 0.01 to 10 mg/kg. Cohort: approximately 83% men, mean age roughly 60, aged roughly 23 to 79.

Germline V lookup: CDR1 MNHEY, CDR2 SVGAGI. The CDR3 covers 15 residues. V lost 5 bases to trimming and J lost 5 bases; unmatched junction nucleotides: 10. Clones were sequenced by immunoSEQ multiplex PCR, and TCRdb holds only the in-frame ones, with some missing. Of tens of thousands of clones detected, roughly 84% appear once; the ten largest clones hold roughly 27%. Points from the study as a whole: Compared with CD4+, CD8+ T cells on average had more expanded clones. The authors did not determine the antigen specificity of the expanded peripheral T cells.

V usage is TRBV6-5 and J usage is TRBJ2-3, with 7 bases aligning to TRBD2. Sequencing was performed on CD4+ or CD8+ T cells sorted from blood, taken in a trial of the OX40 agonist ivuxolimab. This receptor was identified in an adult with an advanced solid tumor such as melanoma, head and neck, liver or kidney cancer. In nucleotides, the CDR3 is TGTGCCAGCAGTCCACCGGTGGGGGGGAGAGATACGCAGTATTTT. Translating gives CASSPPVGGRDTQYF.